The clone carrying this TCR beta chain has a count of ten or more. Its antigen is unknown. This entry comes from a study of PD-1 blockade in classical Hodgkin lymphoma. Study summary: Patients were given intravenous nivolumab, 3 mg/kg, every 2 weeks. Study-level findings and limits: Diversity similar to that of newly diagnosed patients was seen at baseline in complete responders. Newly diagnosed patients had baseline TCR diversity that was reportedly lower than that of healthy donors.

The protocol was immunoSEQ multiplex PCR, while the TCRdb copy is restricted to in-frame clones and leaves out a portion. The sample records some 65,000 clones, about 70% being singletons. Every patient had relapsed following autologous stem cell transplantation, and cohorts differed in brentuximab vedotin exposure. The study recorded best responses of complete response, partial response or progressive disease. V was clipped by 7 bases and J by 5 bases, with 14 bases between them. This CDR3 contains 13 residues. Germline V gene sequence: CDR1 SNHLY, CDR2 FYNNEI. The specimen was peripheral blood mononuclear cells (PBMCs), collected before the second cycle of nivolumab. This receptor was obtained from a human donor with classical Hodgkin lymphoma. The chain uses TRBV2 and TRBJ2-5; no reliable D call. The CDR3 coding sequence is TGTGCCAGCAATAAGGGCCTGCCGGAGACCCAGTACTTC. Translated, it gives CASNKGLPETQYF.